The T cell receptor (beta chain) described here comes from a study of T cell repertoires in cytomegalovirus infection (dated by TCRdb to between 2017 and 2020). Regarding the research as a whole: Recently identified HLA-C-restricted CMV epitopes, whose presentation resists viral immunomodulation, were targeted by peptide stimulations together with well-studied HLA-B-restricted epitopes. Donor HLA type was relevant to the analysis, as public TCR beta signatures indicated carriage of CMV infection together with the matching HLA type.

General findings and caveats noted by the study authors: In both this cohort and an independent approximately 400-donor cohort, the cumulative frequency of public TCR beta family members distinguished carriers of CMV infection plus the relevant HLA type. The ex vivo response was dominated by HLA-C-restricted CMV-specific TCR beta clonotypes, and the single most frequent clonotype in two of eight donors was supplied by these HLA-C-restricted clonotypes.

In the germline V gene, CDR1 corresponds to SGHVS and CDR2 to FNYEAQ. The junction shows trimming of 0 bases on V and 3 bases on J, plus 8 bases between the germline ends. From the cysteine through the phenylalanine, the CDR3 covers 15 amino acids. Solely the CDR3 DNA is kept, with 45 bases framed from the first base. The table lists this clonotype with many counts. Its antigen remains unidentified. Within one base of it there is no much larger clone, and no base qualities were kept. Sequencing instrument: Illumina HiSeq 1500. The public reads were run again by TCRdb, first through fastp at Q25 and then through MiXCR, and only productive beta chains were kept. Here each entry gathers all rows of one CDR3 protein and keeps the most common genes and DNA. Present in this sample are about 900,000 distinct CDR3 sequences, approximately 31% of which were seen just once. The top ten hold around an eighth of the sample.

This specimen's treatment or condition label, per the study, means: in vitro stimulation with specific CMV peptide epitopes to enrich CMV-specific T cells. This receptor was obtained from a human donor in good health (CMV status not recorded). Some clones in this sample may be carry-over from other donors' samples. Sequencing was performed on cultured CD8+ T cells from PBMCs, taken from culture after CMV antigen stimulation. The chain joins TRBV7-6 to TRBJ2-2, and possibly TRBD2, on 5 matching bases. The nucleotide sequence is TGTGCCAGCAGCTTAGCGACGGGGTACACCGGGGAGCTGTTTTTT. This is translated as CASSLATGYTGELFF.